This is a list of T cell receptor beta chains from one sample in a study of shared clonotypes between healthy human individuals. Sequencing was performed with immunoSEQ multiplex PCR; in TCRdb, only in-frame clones are kept and a portion is missing. The sample has approximately 2,200,000 clones; about 93% are singletons. Source material: naive CD8+ T cells from PBMCs. These receptors originate from a man younger than 35 in good health. Some clones in this sample may be carry-over from other donors' samples. Each CDR3 is given with its conserved first and last residue. Each record gives: J gene, D gene, clone size, CDR3 length, V gene, CDR3 protein, CDR3 DNA. The D gene is left open where the match is weak. Size values are once, few and many counts, or a class for expanded clones, and some rows have none.

>TRBJ2-5|-|-|15|TRBV9
CASSVVKGEGETQYF
TGTGCCAGCAGCGTAGTTAAGGGAGAGGGAGAGACCCAGTACTTC
>TRBJ2-7|TRBD1|-|15|TRBV5-6
CASSTPGTGSYEQYF
TGTGCCAGCAGCACACCCGGGACAGGGAGCTACGAGCAGTACTTC
>TRBJ2-6|-|-|15|TRBV7-9
CASSPRISGANVLTF
TGTGCCAGCAGCCCTCGTATCTCTGGGGCCAACGTCCTGACTTTC
>TRBJ2-7|TRBD2|-|19|TRBV4-1
CASSQAPPNYERGSYEQYF
TGCGCCAGCAGCCAAGCCCCCCCCAACTACGAGCGGGGTTCCTACGAGCAGTACTTC
>TRBJ2-2|TRBD2|-|16|TRBV5-1
CASSLTQRGNTGELFF
TGCGCCAGCAGCTTGACACAGCGGGGGAACACCGGGGAGCTGTTTTTT
>TRBJ2-1|-|-|15|TRBV7-9
CASSLAGGLNNEQFF
TGTGCCAGCAGCTTAGCGGGAGGACTGAACAATGAGCAGTTCTTC
>TRBJ1-2|-|-|17|TRBV9
CASSEGSVAAQEGGYTF
TGTGCCAGCAGCGAGGGGAGTGTTGCCGCCCAGGAAGGTGGCTACACCTTC
>TRBJ1-5|-|-|15|TRBV6-1
CASSLAGEWSQPQHF
TGTGCCAGCAGTTTGGCAGGGGAGTGGAGTCAGCCCCAGCATTTT
>TRBJ2-1|TRBD2|-|16|TRBV5-1
CASSPGLAGVNNEQFF
TGCGCCAGCAGTCCGGGACTAGCGGGAGTTAACAATGAGCAGTTCTTC
>TRBJ2-7|-|once|14|TRBV5-1
CASSLLFQGNEQYF
TGCGCCAGCAGCTTGTTATTCCAGGGCAACGAGCAGTACTTC
>TRBJ1-1|TRBD1|-|13|TRBV27
CASSLTGLAEAFF
TGTGCCAGCAGTCTGACAGGGTTGGCTGAAGCTTTCTTT
>TRBJ1-3|-|-|14|TRBV6-1
CASSGRDSGNTIYF
TGTGCCAGCAGTGGACGGGACTCTGGAAACACCATATATTTT
>TRBJ2-7|-|-|14|TRBV5-6
CASSLWRSTYEQYF
TGTGCCAGCAGCTTGTGGAGATCGACCTACGAGCAGTACTTC
>TRBJ2-1|TRBD2|-|13|TRBV7-9
CASKGLANNEQFF
TGTGCCAGCAAGGGACTAGCAAACAATGAGCAGTTCTTC
>TRBJ1-1|-|-|17|TRBV7-8
CASSPYGTTGWDTEAFF
TGTGCCAGCAGCCCCTACGGAACCACAGGGTGGGACACTGAAGCTTTCTTT
>TRBJ1-1|TRBD1|-|15|TRBV4-1
CASSQDRQGAGEAFF
TGCGCCAGCAGCCAAGATAGGCAGGGGGCAGGTGAAGCTTTCTTT
>TRBJ1-5|-|-|13|TRBV11-2
CASSEQPNQPQHF
TGTGCCAGCAGCGAACAACCAAATCAGCCCCAGCATTTT
>TRBJ1-1|-|-|13|TRBV5-8
CASSLGRNTEAFF
TGTGCCAGCAGCTTGGGCAGGAACACTGAAGCTTTCTTT
>TRBJ2-7|TRBD1|-|14|TRBV7-9
CASRGTGDSYEQYF
TGTGCCAGCAGGGGGACAGGAGACTCCTACGAGCAGTACTTC
>TRBJ1-2|TRBD1|-|14|TRBV14
CASSSIDRDYGYTF
TGTGCCAGCAGCTCCATCGACAGGGACTATGGCTACACCTTC
>TRBJ1-5|-|-|13|TRBV7-9
CASSLGGPQPQHF
TGTGCCAGCAGCTTGGGAGGCCCCCAGCCCCAGCATTTT
>TRBJ2-7|-|-|14|TRBV15
CATSRESLVSEQYF
TGTGCCACCAGCAGAGAGTCCCTAGTCTCCGAGCAGTACTTC